This T cell receptor beta chain was documented in a study of control samples from healthy donors and cancer patients. Assay used: immunoSEQ multiplex PCR; TCRdb lists only in-frame clones, some missing. This sample has over 75,000 clones; around four fifths occur once, and the top ten carry around a fifth. The CDR3 contains 19 residues. V lost 4 bases, J lost 2 bases, and 9 bases stayed unmatched. Per germline, CDR1 SGHTA and CDR2 FQGNSA. The source of this sequence is a young man in good health. The chain links TRBV7-2 to TRBJ2-3; TRBD2 aligns across 16 bases. Sequencing input: blood. The CDR3 nucleotides read TGTGCCAGCAGCTCCGTGGGACTAGCGGGGGGGTTCTTCACAGATACGCAGTATTTT. Its protein is CASSSVGLAGGFFTDTQYF.